A selection of T cell receptor beta chains follows, all from one sample in a study of technical replicates of blood from a few donors. The method was immunoSEQ multiplex PCR; TCRdb's version includes in-frame clones alone and lacks a portion of them. The sample has roughly 66,000 clones, around 86% seen once. The specimen was PBMCs. The receptors stem from a human donor in good health. Some clones in this sample may be carry-over from other donors' samples. Both conserved end residues are part of each CDR3. D genes are given only for firm matches. Not all rows give a size; the values are once, few, many and, for expanded clones, a class.

v_call,d_call,j_call,clone_size,cdr3_nt,cdr3_aa
TRBV6-6,-,TRBJ1-4,-,TGTGCCAGCAGTTACTCAGGGAGTACTAATGAAAAACTGTTTTTT,CASSYSGSTNEKLFF
TRBV19,TRBD1,TRBJ2-7,-,TGTGCCAGTAGTGCTGCCCGGGACAGGGCCTACGAGCAGTACTTC,CASSAARDRAYEQYF
TRBV19,-,TRBJ2-7,-,TGTGCCAGTAGTATAGATCTGGGGGGTAACCCCTACGAGCAGTACTTC,CASSIDLGGNPYEQYF
TRBV4-1,TRBD2,TRBJ2-1,-,TGCGCCAGCAGCCAAACGACTAGCGGGAGGAATGAGCAGTTCTTC,CASSQTTSGRNEQFF
TRBV30,TRBD1,TRBJ1-1,-,TGTGCCTGGAGTGGGACAGGGGGCACTGAAGCTTTCTTT,CAWSGTGGTEAFF
TRBV19,TRBD1,TRBJ1-1,-,TGTGCCAGTAGTTGGGACAGGGACACTGAAGCTTTCTTT,CASSWDRDTEAFF
TRBV4-1,TRBD1,TRBJ1-5,once,TGCGCCAGCAGCCAAGATTTAAGACAGGGGGGAGGGCCCCAGCATTTT,CASSQDLRQGGGPQHF
TRBV18,-,TRBJ2-7,-,TGTGCCAGCTCACCATTAGCCCTCGGGGGGCCCTACGAGCAGTACTTC,CASSPLALGGPYEQYF
TRBV7-9,TRBD1,TRBJ1-4,-,TGTGCCAGCAGCCAGGCAAGACAGGGCACTAATGAAAAACTGTTTTTT,CASSQARQGTNEKLFF
TRBV4-3,TRBD2,TRBJ2-5,-,TGCGCCAGCAGCCAAGATACAGCCCAGCGGGGGGGCCAAGAGACCCAGTACTTC,CASSQDTAQRGGQETQYF
TRBV7-6,-,TRBJ2-2,-,TGTGCCAGCAGCTTAGAGCTATTGGGGGCAGGTACCGGGGAGCTGTTTTTT,CASSLELLGAGTGELFF
TRBV4-2,-,TRBJ1-2,-,TGTGCCAGCAGCCAAGGTACGCAGGGAGGCTATGGCTACACCTTC,CASSQGTQGGYGYTF
TRBV6-5,TRBD1,TRBJ2-1,once,TGTGCCAGCAGTATCCGGGACAGGGACAATGAGCAGTTCTTC,CASSIRDRDNEQFF
TRBV18,-,TRBJ2-3,-,TGTGCCAGCTCATCCACCCCCCAGTTTGGCCCAGATACGCAGTATTTT,CASSSTPQFGPDTQYF
TRBV5-3,-,TRBJ1-5,-,TGTGCCAGAAGACGCCGGGACACTAACAATCAGCCCCAGCATTTT,CARRRRDTNNQPQHF
TRBV7-3,-,TRBJ2-3,-,TGTGCCAGCAGCTCTACTACAGATACGCAGTATTTT,CASSSTTDTQYF
TRBV6-6,-,TRBJ2-2,-,TGTGCCAGCAGTTTCCGCGACAGGAACACCGGGGAGCTGTTTTTT,CASSFRDRNTGELFF
TRBV9,TRBD2,TRBJ2-3,-,TGTGCCAGCAGCCGGCCCGGGACTAGCGAAACAGATACGCAGTATTTT,CASSRPGTSETDTQYF
TRBV21-1,-,TRBJ2-1,-,TGTGCCAGCAGCAAAGGGCAATGCCCCGGGACTAGCGCCCGTAGGGGGTTCTTC,CASSKGQCPGTSARRGFF
TRBV2,TRBD1,TRBJ1-2,-,TGTGCCAGCACCCAAAGGGACAGCGCTAACTATGGCTACACCTTC,CASTQRDSANYGYTF
TRBV7-2,TRBD2,TRBJ2-7,-,TGTGCCAGCAGCTTAGGGGCTAGCGGGAGGGCTGGTGAGCAGTACTTC,CASSLGASGRAGEQYF
TRBV21-1,-,TRBJ1-5,-,TGTGCCAGCAGGTTTGGACAGAAACTATTCAATCTTTATAGCAATCAGCCCCAGCATTTT,CASRFGQKLFNLYSNQPQHF
TRBV7-2,-,TRBJ1-2,-,TGTGCCAGCAGCTTAGTTATAGCTAACTATGGCTACACCTTC,CASSLVIANYGYTF
TRBV29-1,-,TRBJ2-7,once,TGCAGCGTTGAAGAAGACAGATACGAGCAGTACTTC,CSVEEDRYEQYF
TRBV28,TRBD2,TRBJ2-3,-,TGTGCCAGCAGCCCTAATAGCGGGAGCACAGATACGCAGTATTTT,CASSPNSGSTDTQYF
TRBV7-2,-,TRBJ2-7,-,TGTGCCAGCAGCTTTTCGTACGAGCAGTACTTC,CASSFSYEQYF
TRBV19,-,TRBJ1-2,few,TGTGCCAGTAGTGTCTCCAACAGGGAATCCAACTATGGCTACACCTTC,CASSVSNRESNYGYTF
TRBV19,-,TRBJ1-1,few,TGTGCCAGTAGTATAGGGGGCTCTAGCACTGAAGCTTTCTTT,CASSIGGSSTEAFF
TRBV9,TRBD1,TRBJ1-2,-,TGTGCCAGCAGCGTAGCGGGGGGACAGGCCAATGGCTACACCTTC,CASSVAGGQANGYTF
TRBV7-9,-,TRBJ2-7,-,TGTGCCAGCAGCTCACGGACAGATATGACGCAGTACTTC,CASSSRTDMTQYF
TRBV5-1,TRBD2,TRBJ2-1,medium-sized,TGCGCCAGCAGCTTTAGCGGGGCCTACAATGAGCAGTTCTTC,CASSFSGAYNEQFF
TRBV4-3,TRBD1,TRBJ2-2,-,TGCGCCAGCAGCCAAGCGAGAGGACAGGGAGGCACCGGGGAGCTGTTTTTT,CASSQARGQGGTGELFF
TRBV7-9,-,TRBJ2-5,-,TGTGCCAGCAGCCCGGGTGCGGGACAAGAGACCCAGTACTTC,CASSPGAGQETQYF
TRBV5-1,TRBD2,TRBJ2-1,-,TGCGCCAGCACGGCTGGGGGGGGCTACAATGAGCAGTTCTTC,CASTAGGGYNEQFF
TRBV2,-,TRBJ2-3,-,TGTGCCAGCAGTGAAGATCACGCGACGGGAACAGATACGCAGTATTTT,CASSEDHATGTDTQYF
TRBV29-1,-,TRBJ1-1,medium-sized,TGCAGCGCTAGACCCGGGGGCACTGAAGCTTTCTTT,CSARPGGTEAFF
TRBV19,TRBD2,TRBJ2-6,-,TGTGCCAGTACTCTCCAGGGACTAGCTCCTGGGGCCAACGTCCTGACTTTC,CASTLQGLAPGANVLTF
TRBV6-5,-,TRBJ2-1,-,TGTGCCAGCGGACGACAGTACAATGAGCAGTTCTTC,CASGRQYNEQFF
TRBV5-1,TRBD1,TRBJ1-6,-,TGCGCCAGCAGCGTGGGACAGGGGCTCTCCTTGGGATCACCCCTCCACTTT,CASSVGQGLSLGSPLHF
TRBV7-3,-,TRBJ2-1,-,TGTGCCAGCAGCTTAGGGGGGGGCCGTTCCTACAATGAGCAGTTCTTC,CASSLGGGRSYNEQFF
TRBV18,-,TRBJ2-3,-,TGTGCCAGCTCACCCTCTAGCGTCGGCACAGATACGCAGTATTTT,CASSPSSVGTDTQYF
TRBV6-5,TRBD1,TRBJ1-2,-,TGTGCCAGCAGTCTACGAGGGGACAGGGGTTCAGGCTACACCTTC,CASSLRGDRGSGYTF
TRBV28,-,TRBJ1-2,-,TGTGCCAGCAGTGTTGGAGGGGCCGGCTACACCTTC,CASSVGGAGYTF
TRBV30,-,TRBJ1-2,-,TGTGCCTATTCAGGACATCTTTCTAATGGCTACACCTTC,CAYSGHLSNGYTF
TRBV2,TRBD1,TRBJ2-7,few,TGTGCCAGCAGTGAATATGGGACAGGCAACTACGAGCAGTACTTC,CASSEYGTGNYEQYF